The next 30 T cell receptor beta chains were all read from a single sample in a study of shared clonotypes between healthy human individuals. The data were produced by immunoSEQ multiplex PCR, yet TCRdb's version contains in-frame clones alone and is incomplete. The data contain 980,000 or so clones, more than 75% of them singletons. The sequencing sample was made of memory CD4+ T cells sorted from blood. Subset in this sample: CD45RA-negative fraction. These receptors were obtained from a man younger than 35 in good health.

The gene calls are TRBV30 and TRBJ2-1; D gene uncertain. The CDR3 consists of 11 residues. Germline V gives CDR1 GTSNPN, CDR2 SVGIG (reference sequence). Deletions cut 0 bases from V and 8 bases from J, with 5 bases between. CDR3 sequence: CAWSVIDEQFF. The DNA of the CDR3 is TGTGCCTGGAGTGTTATCGATGAGCAGTTCTTC. Combining the CDR3 with reference TRBV30 and TRBJ2-1 gives the whole variable domain SQTIHQWPATLVQPVGSPLSLECTVEGTSNPNLYWYRQAAGRGLQLLFYSVGIGQISSEVPQNLSASRPQDRQFILSSKKLLLSDSGFYLCAWSVIDEQFFGPGTRLTVL.

The chain recombines TRBV18 with TRBJ2-1, with D perhaps matching TRBD2 (6 bases). The CDR3 contains 14 residues. Germline CDR1 KGHSH, CDR2 LQKENI. The V end was cut by 0 bases, the J end by 6 bases, with 9 bases between. CDR3 sequence: CASSPPGGSNEQFF. CDR3 in DNA: TGTGCCAGCTCACCACCTGGGGGGAGCAATGAGCAGTTCTTC.

V usage is TRBV7-8 and J usage is TRBJ1-2; 9 nucleotides align to TRBD1. V was pared by 5 bases and J by 6 bases, with 7 bases of the junction left unmatched. Germline V gene data show CDR1 as SGHVS and CDR2 as FQNEAQ. The CDR3 has 14 amino acids. The CDR3 DNA sequence: TGTGCCAGCAGCGTAGGACAGGGGTTCGATGGCTACACCTTC. Protein product: CASSVGQGFDGYTF.

This rearrangement joins TRBV10-3 to TRBJ1-3, with D possibly matching TRBD1 (5 bases). The germline V gene encodes CDR1 ENHRY and CDR2 SYGVKD. CDR3 size: 17 residues. Trimming took off 4 bases at V and 0 bases at J, with 16 bases between the two ends. This CDR3 is CAISVGVAGISGNTIYF. In DNA, the CDR3 is TGTGCCATCAGTGTCGGGGTGGCAGGGATCTCTGGAAACACCATATATTTT.

V and J are TRBV5-8 and TRBJ1-4, with 7 bases fitting TRBD1. Germline trimming cut 4 bases from V and 1 base from J; bases unmatched to any gene: 7. The CDR3 is 16 amino acids. CDR1 and CDR2 (germline): SGHTS, YDEGEE. Here the CDR3 DNA reads TGTGCCAGCAGCCAGAGGGGACAGCTAACTAATGAAAAACTGTTTTTT. Translation gives CASSQRGQLTNEKLFF. The variable domain in full, completed from reference TRBV5-8 and TRBJ1-4, reads EAGVTQSPTHLIKTRGQQATLRCSPISGHTSVYWYQQALGLGLQFLLWYDEGEERNRGNFPPRFSGRQFPNYSSELNVNALELEDSALYLCASSQRGQLTNEKLFFGSGTQLSVL.

The V call is TRBV5-8, the J call TRBJ2-3; the match to TRBD1 covers 7 bases. CDR1 SGHTS and CDR2 YDEGEE come from the germline V gene. J gave up 2 bases and V 3 bases, and 6 bases lay outside the gene matches. This CDR3 is built from 15 residues. CDR3 nucleotide sequence: TGTGCCAGCAGCTCGCCAGGGGGTTTCACAGATACGCAGTATTTT. Translation: CASSSPGGFTDTQYF.

This clone was seen a single time. The chain is built from TRBV5-1 and TRBJ2-2; D is perhaps TRBD2 (6 bases). V was cut by 6 bases and J by 1 base, with 16 bases left in between. The germline V gene has CDR1 SGHRS and CDR2 YFSETQ. The CDR3 loop spans 16 amino acids. The CDR3 sequence: CASMSGPGVNTGELFF. CDR3 in DNA: TGCGCCAGCATGTCCGGACCGGGAGTGAACACCGGGGAGCTGTTTTTT.

CDR3 in amino acids: CASSPTGTGSEQYF. DNA for the CDR3: TGTGCCAGCAGCCCCACCGGGACAGGGAGCGAGCAGTACTTC. This chain connects TRBV7-6 to TRBJ2-7, with 9 nucleotides matching TRBD1. Germline V gene sequence: CDR1 SGHVS, CDR2 FNYEAQ. V was pared by 5 bases and J by 6 bases, with 8 bases of the junction left unmatched. CDR3 size: 14 residues.

This clone has only one observation. The chain carries TRBV6-6 and TRBJ2-3; 7 nucleotides line up with TRBD1. With V trimmed by 5 bases and J by 4 bases, 6 bases remained unmatched. The CDR3 spans 14 residues. Germline CDR1 reads MNHNY; CDR2 reads SVGAGI (reference sequence). CDR3 nucleotide sequence: TGTGCCAGCAGTAGGGGGCCCCCGCCAGATACGCAGTATTTT. Encoded protein: CASSRGPPPDTQYF.

This clone was counted at least ten times. The identical CDR3 is also encoded by other nucleotide sequences in the sample. The chain is built from TRBV18 and TRBJ2-7; either TRBD1 or TRBD2 may fit D (5 bases each). This CDR3 has 13 residues. Germline CDR1 KGHSH, CDR2 LQKENI. V dropped 3 bases and J dropped 2 bases, with 8 bases sitting between them. CDR3 nucleotides: TGTGCCAGCTCACCCGGGGCTCCCTACGAGCAGTACTTC. It yields the protein CASSPGAPYEQYF.

Notes on this clone: Other DNA sequences in the sample encode the same CDR3. The J gene is TRBJ2-7, the V gene TRBV30, with D maybe TRBD1 (5 bases). Germline CDR1 reads GTSNPN; CDR2 reads SVGIG (reference sequence). The CDR3 runs to 12 residues. V lost 5 bases and J lost 2, with 10 bases in between. The CDR3 spells CAWGRQTYEQYF. CDR3 nucleotides: TGTGCCTGGGGCAGACAGACCTACGAGCAGTACTTC.

This clone was seen at least ten times. The chain combines TRBV4-1 with TRBJ2-7; 11 positions agree with TRBD2. J was trimmed by 2 bases and V by 2 bases; bases with no gene match: 2. Germline CDR1 reads MGHRA; CDR2 reads YSYEKL. CDR3 size: 15 residues. CDR3: CASSQPTSGAYEQYF. For the CDR3, the DNA is TGCGCCAGCAGCCAACCGACTAGCGGGGCCTACGAGCAGTACTTC.

V and J are TRBV19 and TRBJ2-5; D could derive from TRBD1 or TRBD2 (5 bases each). Germline CDR1 is LNHDA and CDR2 is SQIVND (reference sequence). The CDR3 extends over 13 amino acids. V dropped 1 base and J dropped 2 bases, with 5 bases sitting between them. The CDR3 DNA sequence: TGTGCCAGTAGTATAGGGGGGCAAGAGACCCAGTACTTC. It encodes CASSIGGQETQYF.

The chain couples TRBV7-2 to TRBJ1-4; no reliable D call. The CDR3 extends over 13 amino acids. CDR1 and CDR2 from the germline V gene are SGHTA and FQGNSA. Trimming shortened V by 2 bases and J by 8 bases, and 9 bases separated the two germline ends. The CDR3 loop is CASSLLSGEKLFF. In DNA form, the CDR3 reads TGTGCCAGCAGCTTACTCTCTGGCGAAAAACTGTTTTTT.

V usage is TRBV28 and J usage is TRBJ1-2, with TRBD1 identical over 9 bases. This CDR3 spans 15 amino acids. The V segment lost 6 bases and the J segment 4 bases; nucleotides outside the gene matches: 9. Germline loops: CDR1 MDHEN, CDR2 SYDVKM. The CDR3 DNA follows: TGTGCCAGCAGCCCCGTTACAGGGGGCGGCTATGGCTACACCTTC. It yields the protein CASSPVTGGGYGYTF.

The chain combines TRBV13 with TRBJ1-6; 7 bases fit TRBD1. Germline V lookup: CDR1 PRHDT, CDR2 FYEKMQ (reference sequence). The V and J ends lost 3 bases and 7 bases, in that order; junction bases with no gene match: 6. CDR3 length: 15 residues. The CDR3 reads CASSFGDRVNSPLHF. DNA of the CDR3: TGTGCCAGCAGCTTTGGAGACAGGGTAAATTCACCCCTCCACTTT.

This clone was seen more than once but under ten times. The V gene is TRBV10-2, the J gene TRBJ1-1; perhaps TRBD1 as D (5 bases). The germline gives CDR1 WSHSY, CDR2 SAAADI. Trimming took 1 base from V and 4 from J, leaving 7 bases between them. This CDR3 is built from 13 residues. The CDR3 here is CASSEYGGTEAFF. The CDR3 DNA follows: TGCGCCAGCAGTGAGTACGGGGGCACTGAAGCTTTCTTT.

CDR3 DNA: TGTGCCAGCAGCTTAAATAGCGGCTACACAGATACGCAGTATTTT. Translation: CASSLNSGYTDTQYF. The rearrangement uses TRBV7-9 and TRBJ2-3; a weak D match, TRBD2 (6 bases). V lost 2 bases to trimming and J lost 2 bases, with 11 bases between them. This CDR3 is built from 15 residues. Looked up from germline, CDR1 is SEHNR and CDR2 is FQNEAQ (reference sequence). The full variable domain, completed using reference TRBV7-9 and TRBJ2-3, is DTGVSQNPRHKITKRGQNVTFRCDPISEHNRLYWYRQTLGQGPEFLTYFQNEAQLEKSRLLSDRFSAERPKGSFSTLEIQRTEQGDSAMYLCASSLNSGYTDTQYFGPGTRLTVL.

The genes are TRBV18 and TRBJ1-1, with D unclear. This CDR3 contains 13 residues. Germline CDR1 is KGHSH and CDR2 is LQKENI. Trimming took off 5 bases at V and 6 bases at J, with 13 bases between the two ends. The CDR3 sequence is CASSSRDRPEAFF. DNA for the CDR3: TGTGCCAGCTCATCCCGGGATCGCCCTGAAGCTTTCTTT.

The gene calls are TRBV19 and TRBJ1-6; D is perhaps TRBD1 (5 bases). CDR3 length equals 14 residues. Trimming took 6 bases from V and 7 from J, leaving 13 bases between them. Germline values: CDR1 LNHDA, CDR2 SQIVND (reference sequence). CDR3 protein: CASRYGGNNSPLHF. DNA for the CDR3: TGTGCCAGTAGATACGGGGGGAACAATTCACCCCTCCACTTT.

The gene calls are TRBV9 and TRBJ2-2, with 7 bases fitting TRBD2. V shed 0 bases, J shed 6 bases, and the junction held 2 bases outside the gene matches. In germline, CDR1 is SGDLS, CDR2 YYNGEE. The CDR3 is 14 residues long. The CDR3 here is CASSVAGGAGELFF. The CDR3 DNA sequence: TGTGCCAGCAGCGTAGCTGGGGGGGCCGGGGAGCTGTTTTTT.

In nucleotides, the CDR3 is TGTGCCAGTAGTATATCCAGGCTGGGCACTGAAGCTTTCTTT. Its protein product is CASSISRLGTEAFF. The V gene is TRBV19, the J gene TRBJ1-1; no clear D. Germline CDR1 LNHDA, CDR2 SQIVND (reference sequence). The CDR3 totals 14 residues. Trimming took off 2 bases at V and 4 bases at J, with 11 bases between the two ends.

V is TRBV7-8 and J is TRBJ1-2; 8 bases fit TRBD1. Looked up from germline, CDR1 is SGHVS and CDR2 is FQNEAQ. This CDR3 contains 15 residues. Trimming at V came to 3 bases and at J to 3 bases, leaving 6 bases not matched to a gene. In DNA, the CDR3 is TGTGCCAGCAGCTTCCTTGACAGGGGCGACTATGGCTACACCTTC. Translating gives CASSFLDRGDYGYTF.

This clone has a handful of counts. The chain has TRBV5-1 and TRBJ2-3; weak D call: TRBD2 (7 bases). This CDR3 is 15 amino acids long. Germline V gene lookup returns CDR1 SGHRS and CDR2 YFSETQ. The V end lost 4 bases, the J end lost 6 bases, and 18 bases lay between the germline ends. CDR3 region: CASSPTSRGADTQYF. Written as DNA, the CDR3 is TGCGCCAGCAGCCCGACTAGCAGGGGAGCGGATACGCAGTATTTT.

This clone has just a few counts. This sequence joins TRBV30 and TRBJ1-5; no definite D call. The length of the CDR3 is 11 residues. V shed 2 bases and J shed 7 bases, with 6 bases lying between them. Germline CDR1 GTSNPN, CDR2 SVGIG (reference sequence). This CDR3 reads CAWSIGQPQHF. The CDR3 DNA is TGTGCCTGGAGTATAGGCCAGCCCCAGCATTTT.

This clone was counted between two and nine times. Relative to the germline gene, one junction end is altered; a read error may explain this. This chain connects TRBV7-7 to TRBJ2-5; tentative D call: TRBD1 (6 bases). The V gene's germline CDR1 is SSHAT and CDR2 FNYEAQ (reference sequence). The CDR3 length is 16 residues. The CDR3 DNA is TGTGCTAGCAGCTTAGGTGGGGGCGCCCAAGGAGAGACCCAGTACTTC. Protein: CASSLGGGAQGETQYF.

The rearrangement uses TRBV6-1 and TRBJ2-1; 9 bases are a match to TRBD2. After removal of 6 bases from V and 7 bases from J, the junction contained 10 bases not matched to a gene. Germline values: CDR1 MNHNS, CDR2 SASEGT. The CDR3 contains 15 residues. The CDR3 DNA reads TGTGCCAGCAGGGAGGGGGACAGCGGGGGGAATGAGCAGTTCTTC. Translating it yields CASREGDSGGNEQFF.

The gene calls are TRBV5-6 and TRBJ2-3; possibly TRBD1 or TRBD2 for D (5 bases each). Germline loops: CDR1 SGHDT, CDR2 YYEEEE. The CDR3 runs 15 residues. Trimming stripped 2 bases from V and 2 bases from J, with 12 bases between. The CDR3 here is CASSLRGLSTDTQYF. DNA for the CDR3: TGTGCCAGCAGCTTACGGGGCCTTTCCACAGATACGCAGTATTTT.

The V and J genes are TRBV7-2 and TRBJ2-2; no firm D call. Looked up from germline, CDR1 is SGHTA and CDR2 is FQGNSA. This CDR3 contains 15 residues. Deletions cut 5 bases from V and 0 bases from J, with 10 bases between. The CDR3 loop is CASSQSATNTGELFF. DNA for the CDR3: TGTGCCAGCAGCCAATCAGCGACGAACACCGGGGAGCTGTTTTTT.

This clone was seen ten or more times. The same CDR3 arises from other DNA sequences in this sample as well. This chain connects TRBV18 to TRBJ1-1, with D unresolved. CDR3 length equals 14 residues. CDR1 and CDR2 from the germline V gene are KGHSH and LQKENI. Trimming pared 3 bases from V and 1 base from J, leaving 9 bases between. The CDR3 nucleotides are TGTGCCAGCTCACCCCTCCGGGGGAACACTGAAGCTTTCTTT. Residues: CASSPLRGNTEAFF.